The clone carrying this T cell receptor beta chain appeared a few times. What it recognizes is unknown. One entry per CDR3 protein results from TCRdb running MiXCR on the 5' RACE reads. The profile shows about 500,000 distinct CDR3 sequences, around a sixth of them singletons. This specimen belongs to a study of T cells after yellow fever vaccination. Study summary: The fractions with low cell numbers were processed using SMART-Seq v4 Ultra Low Input. Study findings and constraints: It was a small share of clonotypes that appeared in both CD4 and CD8 compartments. Contaminants from the bulk population, in the form of abundant clonotypes, could be found in FACS-sorted repertoires. Booster samples showed a return of most primary-vaccination clones (about 97% CD4, about 87% CD8).

This TCR came from a man aged 18 to 29 who received the YFV17D yellow fever vaccine. The sample was PBMCs, taken about 5 days after the first yellow fever vaccination.

This CDR3 is CASGARTFNGLNYGYTF. The CDR3 coding sequence is TGTGCCAGCGGAGCACGGACTTTCAACGGTTTAAACTATGGCTACACCTTC. This chain links TRBV12-3 or TRBV12-4 with TRBJ1-2; D remains unclear. The CDR3 spans 17 residues. V was pared by 8 bases and J by 2 bases, with 24 bases between.